The 18 T cell receptor beta chains below all came from one sample that was sequenced in a study of CD8+CD57+ T cells in acquired aplastic anemia. Patients chosen for sequencing had shown CD8+CD57+ cell expansion by flow cytometry. Genomic DNA, the template, was used for profiling of the TCR beta VDJ and CDR3. Using its own MiXCR run on the reads, TCRdb lists one record per CDR3 protein. The sample shows 130,000 or so distinct CDR3 sequences, approximately 40% of them seen only once. Sequenced input: sorted CD4+, CD8+, or CD8+CD57+ T cells (not recorded which) from PBMCs. These receptors all stem from a human donor with aplastic anemia.

The CDR3 region has the DNA TGTGCCAGCAGCCGCACCCTACCCCGAAACACTGAAGCTTTCTTT. Protein sequence: CASSRTLPRNTEAFF. The chain has TRBV27 and TRBJ1-1; no firm D call. Between the trimmed V and J ends, which lost 6 bases and 2 bases, there was a span of 16 bases. CDR1 and CDR2 from the germline V gene are MNHEY and SMNVEV (reference sequence). The CDR3 is 15 residues long.

Of note for this clonotype: This may be a read error: a much more frequent sequence differs by one nucleotide. V and J are TRBV19 and TRBJ2-4; TRBD1 matches 11 bases. This CDR3 has 16 amino acids. Germline loops: CDR1 LNHDA, CDR2 SQIVND (reference sequence). DNA of the CDR3: TGTGCCAGTAGTTATGGGCTGGGACAGGGGGTAAACGTTCAGTACTTC. This codes for CASSYGLGQGVNVQYF.

The chain combines TRBV3-1 with TRBJ2-2, with 12 bases aligning to TRBD2. The CDR3 totals 14 residues. Per the germline V gene, CDR1 is LGHDT and CDR2 is YNNKEL (reference sequence). V gave up 7 bases and J gave up 7 bases; unmatched junction bases: 4. CDR3 nucleotides: TGTGCCAGCACCCTGGGACTAGCGGGCGGGGAGCTGTTTTTT. Its translation: CASTLGLAGGELFF.

This chain links TRBV12-3 or TRBV12-4 with TRBJ2-7; D assignment may be TRBD1 or TRBD2 (5 bases each). This CDR3 has 15 residues. V was clipped by 2 bases and J by 0 bases, with 11 bases between them. The CDR3 DNA reads as TGTGCCAGCAGTTTAAGGGACCTAGGCTCCTACGAGCAGTACTTC. Residues: CASSLRDLGSYEQYF.

The chain carries TRBV19 and TRBJ1-2; no clear D gene. Trimming stripped 0 bases from V and 2 bases from J, with 10 bases between. CDR3 length: 15 residues. Germline CDR1 reads LNHDA; CDR2 reads SQIVND (reference sequence). CDR3 coding DNA: TGTGCCAGTAGTATAGATCGGCCCAAGAACTATGGCTACACCTTC. Translating it yields CASSIDRPKNYGYTF.

At least ten counts were recorded for this clonotype. The rearrangement uses TRBV7-2 and TRBJ2-7; the match to TRBD2 covers 9 bases. CDR3 length equals 15 residues. J lost 0 bases, V lost 6 bases, and 6 bases had no gene match. Germline V gene lookup returns CDR1 SGHTA and CDR2 FQGNSA. Here the CDR3 DNA reads TGTGCCAGCAGATCCTTAGCGGGGGCCTCCTACGAGCAGTACTTC. This codes for CASRSLAGASYEQYF.

Many counts were recorded for this clonotype. J is TRBJ1-1 and V is TRBV6-1; D unresolved. Germline V lookup: CDR1 MNHNS, CDR2 SASEGT. V lost 6 bases and J 7 bases, leaving 15 bases between the germline ends. The CDR3 sequence is 13 residues long. CDR3 loop: CASSRGTDREAFF. CDR3 bases: TGTGCCAGCAGCCGGGGAACGGACCGTGAAGCTTTCTTT.

About this clonotype itself: A single base separates this from a much larger clone, so it may be a read error. This sequence joins TRBV5-4 and TRBJ2-5; D gene uncertain. Trimming cost V 0 bases and J 4 bases, with 10 bases left between them. The CDR3 has 14 amino acids. Germline-derived CDR1 and CDR2 are SGHNT and YYREEE (reference sequence). CDR3 DNA sequence: TGTGCCAGCAGCTTGGGGCCCAGCCGAGAGACCCAGTACTTC. It translates to CASSLGPSRETQYF.

This chain connects TRBV6-1 to TRBJ2-1; 8 bases are a match to TRBD1. Trimming cost V 9 bases and J 12 bases; bases outside gene matches: 25. CDR1 and CDR2 from the germline V gene are MNHNS and SASEGT. The CDR3 extends over 17 amino acids. The CDR3 reads CASSLKTGTGVSRLQFF. CDR3 DNA: TGTGCCAGTTCACTGAAAACCGGGACAGGTGTTTCACGCCTGCAGTTCTTC.

This chain joins TRBV10-3 and TRBJ2-3; 11 positions agree with TRBD2. The CDR3 extends over 17 amino acids. Trimming removed 2 bases from V and 4 bases from J; junction bases left unmatched: 8. The germline CDR1 and CDR2 sequences are ENHRY and SYGVKD. DNA of the CDR3: TGTGCCATCAGTGAGACTACCTTAGCGGGGGGGTCAGATACGCAGTATTTT. The encoded protein is CAISETTLAGGSDTQYF.

This chain connects TRBV15 to TRBJ2-7; D remains ambiguous. This CDR3 has 15 amino acids. Germline V gives CDR1 LNHNV, CDR2 YYDKDF (reference sequence). Trimming left V 1 base short and J 1 base short, with 11 bases between. CDR3 sequence (DNA): TGTGCCACCAGCAGAGTGCTGGCAGAATCCTACGAGCAGTACTTC. Translated, it gives CATSRVLAESYEQYF.

At least ten counts were recorded for this clonotype. This sequence joins TRBV3-1 and TRBJ1-6; tentative D call: TRBD1 (5 bases). The V gene's germline CDR1 is LGHDT and CDR2 YNNKEL (reference sequence). The CDR3 is made up of 14 amino acids. V was trimmed by 4 bases and J by 7 bases, leaving 11 bases between them. The CDR3: CASSPRQGNSPLHF. The CDR3 DNA follows: TGTGCCAGCAGCCCCCGGCAGGGCAATTCACCCCTCCACTTT.

This clonotype was found many times. The V gene is TRBV6-2 or TRBV6-3, the J gene TRBJ2-5; D call uncertain. The CDR3 runs to 13 residues. CDR1 and CDR2 (germline): MNHEY, SVGEGT. V was pared by 2 bases and J by 4 bases, with 8 bases between. DNA of the CDR3: TGTGCCAGCAGTTACGATTATTTAGAGACCCAGTACTTC. Protein sequence: CASSYDYLETQYF.

V and J are TRBV20-1 and TRBJ2-1; 15 nucleotides agree with TRBD2. The CDR3 length is 19 residues. The junction had 6 bases not matched to a gene; V was cut back by 0 bases and J by 0 bases. Germline lookup yields CDR1 DFQATT and CDR2 SNEGSKA (reference sequence). For the CDR3, the DNA is TGCAGTGCTAGAGATGGACTAGCGGGGGGGATTAGCTCCTACAATGAGCAGTTCTTC. Encoded protein: CSARDGLAGGISSYNEQFF.

This clonotype was seen ten or more times. This sequence joins TRBV12-3 or TRBV12-4 and TRBJ1-3, with TRBD1 matching 7 bases. The CDR3 extends over 15 amino acids. V gave up 6 bases and J gave up 2 bases; unmatched junction bases: 7. CDR3 sequence (DNA): TGTGCCAGCAGATTCAACAGGGGACCTGGAAACACCATATATTTT. Translated, it gives CASRFNRGPGNTIYF.

Ten or more counts support this clonotype. Sequence at one end of the junction differs from germline and may be a read error. The rearrangement joins TRBV20-1 to TRBJ1-1; D not resolved. Germline assignment: CDR1 DFQATT and CDR2 SNEGSKA (reference sequence). The CDR3 is made up of 15 amino acids. The CDR3 coding sequence is TGCAGTGCTGGAGAAGGACTAGAAGTAAGCACTGAAGCTTTCTTT. This codes for CSAGEGLEVSTEAFF.

In its sample, this clonotype was seen many times. The chain recombines TRBV7-9 with TRBJ1-1; no clear D gene. Per germline, CDR1 SEHNR and CDR2 FQNEAQ (reference sequence). V shed 4 bases and J shed 4 bases, with 10 bases lying between them. CDR3 length equals 13 residues. The CDR3 region is CASSYSLGTEAFF. DNA for the CDR3: TGTGCCAGCAGCTACAGCCTCGGCACTGAAGCTTTCTTT.

This clonotype came up many times. This chain links TRBV9 with TRBJ2-3; D remains unclear. The germline CDR1 and CDR2 sequences are SGDLS and YYNGEE. The CDR3 runs to 14 residues. V was clipped by 4 bases and J by 1 base, with 10 bases between them. DNA for the CDR3: TGTGCCAGCAGCCCGAGTTTACGCACAGATACGCAGTATTTT. Protein: CASSPSLRTDTQYF.